The rows below give T cell receptor beta chains drawn from one sample of a study of T cell responses to AZD1222 COVID-19 vaccine. Repertoires were generated with immunoSEQ multiplex PCR, while TCRdb's copy carries only in-frame clones and drops some. The table lists over 130,000 clones, roughly 92% of them singletons, with more than 4.5% in the top ten. This sample comprised peripheral blood, obtained on day 0 of AZD1222 vaccination. These receptors came from an adult in good health. The CDR3 runs from the conserved cysteine through the conserved F or W. D genes are given only for firm matches. Clone size is not always given. Where it is, it says once, few, many or a class for expanded clones.

d_call	j_call	clone_size	v_call	cdr3_nt	cdr3_aa
NA	TRBJ2-5	NA	TRBV9	TGTGCCAGCAGCGTAGCCCGGGCGGAGACCCAGTACTTC	CASSVARAETQYF
NA	TRBJ1-6	once	TRBV6-6	TGTGCCGGGGCCAGGGATGATAATTCACCCCTCCACTTT	CAGARDDNSPLHF
NA	TRBJ1-4	NA	TRBV12-5	TGTGCTAGTGGTTTGGTATTGAGTAATGAAAAACTGTTTTTT	CASGLVLSNEKLFF
NA	TRBJ1-1	NA	TRBV7-2	TGTGCCAGCAGCCCCCGACAGGTCATGAACACTGAAGCTTTCTTT	CASSPRQVMNTEAFF
NA	TRBJ2-5	NA	TRBV24-1	TGTGCCACCAGTGAGCCGGGCCAAGAGACCCAGTACTTC	CATSEPGQETQYF
TRBD1	TRBJ1-1	NA	TRBV2	TGTGCCGGGACAGGGGGATGGACTGAAGCTTTCTTT	CAGTGGWTEAFF
NA	TRBJ1-1	NA	TRBV18	TGTGCCAGCTCACCAACGGGAATGAACACTGAAGCTTTCTTT	CASSPTGMNTEAFF
NA	TRBJ2-5	NA	TRBV11-3	TGTGCCAGCAGCTTGTCGCTAGCGAACCAAGAGACCCAGTACTTC	CASSLSLANQETQYF
TRBD1	TRBJ1-2	NA	TRBV6-6	TGTGCCAGCAGTTACGCCTTCAGGGGGCAATATGGCTACACCTTC	CASSYAFRGQYGYTF
NA	TRBJ1-5	few	TRBV6-5	TGTGCCAGCAGCCCCAGGGATAGCAATCAGCCCCAGCATTTT	CASSPRDSNQPQHF
NA	TRBJ2-3	NA	TRBV18	TGTGCCAGCTCACCACCAATGCAGGACCGGGTGGACAGCACAGATACGCAGTATTTT	CASSPPMQDRVDSTDTQYF
NA	TRBJ1-4	NA	TRBV25-1	TGTGCCAGCAGCGAGAGCAGGAGTTTGTTTTTT	CASSESRSLFF